Following are 12 T cell receptor beta chains from one sample sequenced in a study of regulatory T cells in long-lasting Graves disease. CDR3-region Arm-PCR and iRepertoire HTBI primers produced the TCR beta libraries. Each CDR3 protein gets one entry after TCRdb re-called the multiplex PCR reads with MiXCR. The sample records about 430,000 distinct CDR3 sequences, 15% being singletons. The time point here: newly diagnosed GD, antithyroid drugs for less than 3 months. After RNA was extracted from PBMCs, the TCR library was made from it. The sample was also linked to a second study, of T cells in Graves' hyperthyroidism and ophthalmopathy.

Sequenced material: peripheral blood mononuclear cells (PBMCs), taken at new diagnosis, from a patient treated with antithyroid drugs. The origin of the receptors is a woman aged 40 to 50 with Graves disease.

A note on this clonotype: Sequence at one end of the junction differs from germline and may be a read error. CDR3: CASSPGTGQETHYF. The CDR3 DNA sequence: TGCGCCAGCAGCCCTGGGACAGGGCAAGAGACCCACTACTTC. J is TRBJ2-5 and V is TRBV11-1; 9 positions match TRBD1. CDR3 length equals 14 residues. Germline V gene lookup returns CDR1 SGHAT and CDR2 FQDESV (reference sequence).

This clonotype came up many times. The chain carries TRBV28 and TRBJ2-2; 7 bases align to TRBD2. The CDR3 runs 14 residues. The V gene end was trimmed by 8 bases and the J gene end by 1 base; junction bases not matched to a gene: 4. Looked up from germline, CDR1 is MDHEN and CDR2 is SYDVKM. CDR3 in DNA: TGTGCCAGCTGGACTAGAAAGAACACCGGGGAGCTGTTTTTT. Protein: CASWTRKNTGELFF. Based on the CDR3 plus reference TRBV28 and TRBJ2-2, the full variable domain is DVKVTQSSRYLVKRTGEKVFLECVQDMDHENMFWYRQDPGLGLRLIYFSYDVKMKEKGDIPEGYSVSREKKERFSLILESASTNQTSMYLCASWTRKNTGELFFGEGSRLTVL.

The genes are TRBV12-5 and TRBJ2-1, with D unclear. The CDR3 contains 15 residues. With 2 bases removed from V and 7 bases from J, the gap between germline ends came to 15 bases. Germline V gives CDR1 LGHNT, CDR2 FRNRAP. CDR3 coding DNA: TGTGCTAGTGGTTTGCCAATGCCAATAGTTAATGAGCAGTTCTTC. Its translation: CASGLPMPIVNEQFF. Based on the CDR3 plus reference TRBV12-5 and TRBJ2-1, the full variable domain is DARVTQTPRHKVTEMGQEVTMRCQPILGHNTVFWYRQTMMQGLELLAYFRNRAPLDDSGMPKDRFSAEMPDATLATLKIQPSEPRDSAVYFCASGLPMPIVNEQFFGPGTRLTVL.

J is TRBJ2-4 and V is TRBV29-1; 10 bases line up with TRBD2. Germline CDR1 is SQVTM and CDR2 is ANQGSEA. Losses at the gene ends were 7 bases for V and 5 bases for J; bases not matched to a gene: 5. The CDR3 is made up of 13 amino acids. The CDR3 DNA reads as TGCAGCGCCCTACTAGCGGGACAAAACATTCAGTACTTC. Translated, it gives CSALLAGQNIQYF.

The sample holds many counts of this clonotype. This chain joins TRBV28 and TRBJ2-4, with D tentatively TRBD1 (5 bases). CDR3 length: 18 residues. The germline V gene has CDR1 MDHEN and CDR2 SYDVKM. The V end was cut by 5 bases, the J end by 0 bases, with 20 bases between. CDR3 protein: CASSRPQGMAVAKNIQYF. Here the CDR3 DNA reads TGTGCCAGCAGTCGTCCTCAGGGTATGGCAGTAGCCAAAAACATTCAGTACTTC.

This clonotype was seen many times. The chain couples TRBV11-2 to TRBJ2-7; TRBD1 might be the D (5 bases). In germline, CDR1 is SGHAT, CDR2 FQNNGV. CDR3 size: 15 residues. V lost 1 base and J 0 bases, leaving 10 bases between the germline ends. As DNA, the CDR3 is TGTGCCAGCAGCTTAGGGGGCCTATTCTCCTACGAGCAGTACTTC. Amino acids: CASSLGGLFSYEQYF.

This clonotype was counted only a few times. V gene TRBV4-3 combines with J gene TRBJ2-1; 7 bases are a match to TRBD1. This CDR3 has 16 residues. With 4 bases clipped from V and 4 bases from J, the junction kept 10 bases outside the gene matches. Looked up from germline, CDR1 is LGHNA and CDR2 is YSLEER. The DNA of the CDR3 is TGCGCCAGCAGCCCGAGCCTGACAGGGTTTTACAATGAGCAGTTCTTC. It translates to CASSPSLTGFYNEQFF.

At least ten counts were recorded for this clonotype. The J gene is TRBJ2-2, the V gene TRBV28, with D maybe TRBD2 (5 bases). The CDR3 extends over 15 amino acids. V was shortened by 2 bases and J by 6 bases, with 13 bases between the two germline ends. Germline V CDR1 and CDR2: MDHEN, SYDVKM. As DNA, the CDR3 is TGTGCCAGCAGTTTAAGGACTCTGTGGGCCGGGGAGCTGTTTTTT. Translated, it gives CASSLRTLWAGELFF.

This clonotype came up many times. The chain has TRBV11-2 and TRBJ2-7; D possibly corresponds to TRBD2 (5 bases). Germline CDR1 SGHAT, CDR2 FQNNGV. This CDR3 has 15 amino acids. Deletions cut 4 bases from V and 0 bases from J, with 13 bases between. The CDR3 DNA follows: TGTGCCAGCAGCTCCACCTCGGGGATCTCCTACGAGCAGTACTTC. Encoded protein: CASSSTSGISYEQYF.

Many counts were recorded for this clonotype. The V gene is TRBV10-3, the J gene TRBJ2-7; 9 bases agree with TRBD1. Losses at the gene ends were 7 bases for V and 2 bases for J; bases not matched to a gene: 3. Germline-derived CDR1 and CDR2 are ENHRY and SYGVKD. CDR3 length: 13 residues. The CDR3 region is CAIMGQGAYEQYF. CDR3 DNA: TGTGCCATCATGGGACAGGGCGCCTACGAGCAGTACTTC.

In the case of this clonotype: This may be a read error, as it is one base from a much larger clone. V and J are TRBV7-8 and TRBJ2-5; D possibly corresponds to TRBD1 (5 bases). TRBJ2-1 explains the end of the DNA better; the J call may be wrong. This CDR3 has 15 residues. The V gene's germline CDR1 is SGHVS and CDR2 FQNEAQ. The CDR3 sequence: CASSLGGPEDNKQFF. The CDR3 region has the DNA TGTGCCAGCAGCTTAGGGGGCCCTGAGGACAATAAGCAGTTCTTC.

There are a few counts of this clonotype. The V call is TRBV19, the J call TRBJ2-4; no reliable D call. CDR3 length: 14 residues. Per germline, CDR1 LNHDA and CDR2 SQIVND (reference sequence). V was shortened by 7 bases and J by 8 bases, with 18 bases between the two germline ends. The CDR3 DNA is TGTGCCAGTACCTCAGAACCAAATTGGGACATTCAGTACTTC. Translated: CASTSEPNWDIQYF.